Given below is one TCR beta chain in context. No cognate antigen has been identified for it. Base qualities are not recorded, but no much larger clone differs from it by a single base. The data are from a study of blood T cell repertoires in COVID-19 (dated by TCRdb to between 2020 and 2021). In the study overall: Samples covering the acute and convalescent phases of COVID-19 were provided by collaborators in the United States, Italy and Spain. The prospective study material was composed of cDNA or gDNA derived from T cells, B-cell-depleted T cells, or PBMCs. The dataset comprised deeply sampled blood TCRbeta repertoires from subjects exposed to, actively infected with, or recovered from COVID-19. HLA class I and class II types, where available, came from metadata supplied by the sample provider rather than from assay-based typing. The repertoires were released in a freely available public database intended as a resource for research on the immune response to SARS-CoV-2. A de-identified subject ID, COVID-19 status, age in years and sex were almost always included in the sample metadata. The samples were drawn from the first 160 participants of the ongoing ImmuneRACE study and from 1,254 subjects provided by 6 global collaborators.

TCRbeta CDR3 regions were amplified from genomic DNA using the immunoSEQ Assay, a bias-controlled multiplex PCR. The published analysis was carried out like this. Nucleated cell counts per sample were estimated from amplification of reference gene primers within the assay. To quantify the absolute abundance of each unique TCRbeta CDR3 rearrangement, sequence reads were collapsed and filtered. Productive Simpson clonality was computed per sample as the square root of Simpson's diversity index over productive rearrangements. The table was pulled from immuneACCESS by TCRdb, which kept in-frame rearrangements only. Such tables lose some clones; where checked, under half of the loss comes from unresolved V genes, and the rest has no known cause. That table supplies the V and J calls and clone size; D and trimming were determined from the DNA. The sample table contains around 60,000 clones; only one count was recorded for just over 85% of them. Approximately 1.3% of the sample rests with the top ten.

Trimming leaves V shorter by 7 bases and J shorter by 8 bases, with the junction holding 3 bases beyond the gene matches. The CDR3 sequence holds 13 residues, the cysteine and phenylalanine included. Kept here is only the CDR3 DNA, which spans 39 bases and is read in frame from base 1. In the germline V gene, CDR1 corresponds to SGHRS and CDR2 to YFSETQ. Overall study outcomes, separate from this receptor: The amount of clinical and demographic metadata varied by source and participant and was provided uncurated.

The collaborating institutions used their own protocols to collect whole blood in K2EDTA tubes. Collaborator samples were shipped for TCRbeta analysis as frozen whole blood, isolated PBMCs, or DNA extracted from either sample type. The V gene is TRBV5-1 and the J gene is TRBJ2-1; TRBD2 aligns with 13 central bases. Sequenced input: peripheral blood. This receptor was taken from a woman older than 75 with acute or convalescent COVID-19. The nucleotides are TGCGCCAGCTATGGACTAGCGGGAGATGAGCAGTTCTTC. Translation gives CASYGLAGDEQFF.